A selection of T cell receptor beta chains follows, all from one sample in a study of regulatory T cells in long-lasting Graves disease. MiXCR, applied by TCRdb to the multiplex PCR reads, yields one record per CDR3 protein. The sample lists fewer than 550,000 distinct CDR3 sequences; 15% to 20% were seen once. The same sample was also used in a study of T cells in Graves' hyperthyroidism and ophthalmopathy.

The sample was peripheral blood mononuclear cells (PBMCs), taken at new diagnosis, from a patient treated with antithyroid drugs. All receptors come from a woman aged 35 to 60 with Graves disease. Each CDR3 is given with its conserved first and last residue. Each record gives: CDR3 DNA, CDR3 protein, CDR3 length, J gene, clone size, V gene, D gene. D genes are given only for firm matches. Size values are once, few and many counts, or a class for expanded clones, and some rows have none.

cdr3_nt: TGTGCCAGCACCCCCGGGTGGGGGGCGAACACCGGGGAGCTGTTTTTT
cdr3_aa: CASTPGWGANTGELFF
cdr3_length: 16
j_call: TRBJ2-2
clone_size: .
v_call: TRBV7-3
d_call: .

cdr3_nt: TGTGCCAGCAGCTTACGGGCGGGGGGGCCAAGGAAGCAGTATTTT
cdr3_aa: CASSLRAGGPRKQYF
cdr3_length: 15
j_call: TRBJ2-3
clone_size: many
v_call: TRBV7-2
d_call: TRBD2

cdr3_nt: TGTGCCAGCTCCTCGGGTGGGGGCCAAGCAATACCCCTCCACTTT
cdr3_aa: CASSSGGGQAIPLHF
cdr3_length: 15
j_call: TRBJ1-6
clone_size: .
v_call: TRBV19
d_call: .

cdr3_nt: TGTGCCAGCAGTGGAAGGACAGGGGCGATCGGTAATTCACCCCTCCACTTT
cdr3_aa: CASSGRTGAIGNSPLHF
cdr3_length: 17
j_call: TRBJ1-6
clone_size: few
v_call: TRBV6-2/TRBV6-3
d_call: TRBD1

cdr3_nt: TGTGCCAGCAGTTTCCATACTAACACTGAAGCTTTCTTT
cdr3_aa: CASSFHTNTEAFF
cdr3_length: 13
j_call: TRBJ1-1
clone_size: few
v_call: TRBV6-2/TRBV6-3
d_call: .

cdr3_nt: TGTGCCAGCAGTGTAAGCAGGGGAACTAACTATGGCTACACCTTC
cdr3_aa: CASSVSRGTNYGYTF
cdr3_length: 15
j_call: TRBJ1-2
clone_size: .
v_call: TRBV27
d_call: .

cdr3_nt: TGTGCCAGCAGTCAGGGTGGTATGAGCGGCTACACCTTC
cdr3_aa: CASSQGGMSGYTF
cdr3_length: 13
j_call: TRBJ1-2
clone_size: many
v_call: TRBV2
d_call: .

cdr3_nt: TGTGCCATCAGTGAAGGATTGCAGGGCTCTAACTATGGCTACACCTTC
cdr3_aa: CAISEGLQGSNYGYTF
cdr3_length: 16
j_call: TRBJ1-2
clone_size: .
v_call: TRBV10-3
d_call: .

cdr3_nt: TGCGCCAGCAGCGTGACCCCGACTAGCGGGGGAAGGATAGATACGCAGTATTTT
cdr3_aa: CASSVTPTSGGRIDTQYF
cdr3_length: 18
j_call: TRBJ2-3
clone_size: few
v_call: TRBV5-1
d_call: TRBD2

cdr3_nt: TGCAGTGCTGGGACCGACAGGGGGCTTCAGCCCCAGCATTTT
cdr3_aa: CSAGTDRGLQPQHF
cdr3_length: 14
j_call: TRBJ1-5
clone_size: once
v_call: TRBV20-1
d_call: TRBD1

cdr3_nt: TGTGCCAGCTCACCGGGACAGGCCTATGGCTACACCTTC
cdr3_aa: CASSPGQAYGYTF
cdr3_length: 13
j_call: TRBJ1-2
clone_size: many
v_call: TRBV18
d_call: TRBD1

cdr3_nt: TGTGCCATCAGTACACTACTAGCGGGGGTTTACGAGCAGTACTTC
cdr3_aa: CAISTLLAGVYEQYF
cdr3_length: 15
j_call: TRBJ2-7
clone_size: .
v_call: TRBV10-3
d_call: TRBD2

cdr3_nt: TGCAGTGCCATCCGGGACAGGGGTCCGGTCAGCCAGCCCCAGCATTTT
cdr3_aa: CSAIRDRGPVSQPQHF
cdr3_length: 16
j_call: TRBJ1-5
clone_size: .
v_call: TRBV20-1
d_call: TRBD1

cdr3_nt: TGTGCCAGCAGCGGGAGGCGCCCCCAAGAGACCCAGTACTTC
cdr3_aa: CASSGRRPQETQYF
cdr3_length: 14
j_call: TRBJ2-5
clone_size: many
v_call: TRBV13
d_call: .

cdr3_nt: TGTGCCAGCAGATTCGACAGGGGGCATTACGAGCAGTACTTC
cdr3_aa: CASRFDRGHYEQYF
cdr3_length: 14
j_call: TRBJ2-7
clone_size: few
v_call: TRBV6-2/TRBV6-3
d_call: TRBD1

cdr3_nt: TGTGCCAGCAGTGGCGGGGAAAATGAAAAACTGTTTTTT
cdr3_aa: CASSGGENEKLFF
cdr3_length: 13
j_call: TRBJ1-4
clone_size: many
v_call: TRBV2
d_call: .

cdr3_nt: TGTGCCAGCAGCCAAAGATATAGCGGGGAAATCAGCTCCTACAATGAGCAGTTCTTC
cdr3_aa: CASSQRYSGEISSYNEQFF
cdr3_length: 19
j_call: TRBJ2-1
clone_size: few
v_call: TRBV3-1
d_call: TRBD2

cdr3_nt: TGTGCCAGCAGCTCAAGTACAGGGGGCGTTCAGCCCCAGCATTTT
cdr3_aa: CASSSSTGGVQPQHF
cdr3_length: 15
j_call: TRBJ1-5
clone_size: many
v_call: TRBV3-1
d_call: TRBD1

cdr3_nt: TGTGCCAGCAGTTACTCGTTAGAGACTGAAGCTTTCTTT
cdr3_aa: CASSYSLETEAFF
cdr3_length: 13
j_call: TRBJ1-1
clone_size: many
v_call: TRBV6-5
d_call: .

cdr3_nt: TGTGCCAGCAGCAATCCGCCAGATACGCAGTATTTT
cdr3_aa: CASSNPPDTQYF
cdr3_length: 12
j_call: TRBJ2-3
clone_size: many
v_call: TRBV11-2
d_call: .

cdr3_nt: TGTGCCAGCAGAAAACAAGGGGGCACTGAAGCTTTCTTT
cdr3_aa: CASRKQGGTEAFF
cdr3_length: 13
j_call: TRBJ1-1
clone_size: many
v_call: TRBV6-2/TRBV6-3
d_call: .

cdr3_nt: TGTGCCAGCAGCCCACCCCGGACAGGGTTCTACGAGCAGTACTTC
cdr3_aa: CASSPPRTGFYEQYF
cdr3_length: 15
j_call: TRBJ2-7
clone_size: .
v_call: TRBV27
d_call: TRBD1

cdr3_nt: TGCGCCAGCAGCTTGGATTCGGGGGGAATCACAGATACGCAGTATTTT
cdr3_aa: CASSLDSGGITDTQYF
cdr3_length: 16
j_call: TRBJ2-3
clone_size: many
v_call: TRBV5-1
d_call: TRBD2

cdr3_nt: TGTGCCAGCAGTCGCGGACAGGGGGATGCAGGCAATCAGCCCCAGCATTTT
cdr3_aa: CASSRGQGDAGNQPQHF
cdr3_length: 17
j_call: TRBJ1-5
clone_size: many
v_call: TRBV28
d_call: TRBD1

cdr3_nt: TGTGCCTGGAGGGGCCGTATTGGAAACACCATATATTTT
cdr3_aa: CAWRGRIGNTIYF
cdr3_length: 13
j_call: TRBJ1-3
clone_size: few
v_call: TRBV30
d_call: .

cdr3_nt: TGTGCCAGTAGTTCGCCGACAGGGTCGCCTGGAAACACCATATATTTT
cdr3_aa: CASSSPTGSPGNTIYF
cdr3_length: 16
j_call: TRBJ1-3
clone_size: few
v_call: TRBV19
d_call: TRBD1

cdr3_nt: TGTGCCAGCTCACCCGGGCAGGAAGCTCAGCCCCAGCATTTT
cdr3_aa: CASSPGQEAQPQHF
cdr3_length: 14
j_call: TRBJ1-5
clone_size: many
v_call: TRBV18
d_call: .

cdr3_nt: TGTGCCAGCAGGATGACAGGTTACGAGCAGTACTTC
cdr3_aa: CASRMTGYEQYF
cdr3_length: 12
j_call: TRBJ2-7
clone_size: few
v_call: TRBV6-1
d_call: .

cdr3_nt: TGTGCCAGCAGAGCGGGGGACAGGGAGTATCAGCCCCAGCATTTT
cdr3_aa: CASRAGDREYQPQHF
cdr3_length: 15
j_call: TRBJ1-5
clone_size: .
v_call: TRBV28
d_call: TRBD1

cdr3_nt: TGCGCCAGCAGCTTGGAGGACGGCACAGATACGCAGTATTTT
cdr3_aa: CASSLEDGTDTQYF
cdr3_length: 14
j_call: TRBJ2-3
clone_size: many
v_call: TRBV13
d_call: .

cdr3_nt: TGCGCCAGCAGCTTGGGACAGGGGCATAACAATGAGCAGTTCTTC
cdr3_aa: CASSLGQGHNNEQFF
cdr3_length: 15
j_call: TRBJ2-1
clone_size: .
v_call: TRBV5-1
d_call: TRBD1

cdr3_nt: TGTGCCAGCAGTGGGTCGGGACACCAAAGAGTCTACGAGCAGTACTTC
cdr3_aa: CASSGSGHQRVYEQYF
cdr3_length: 16
j_call: TRBJ2-7
clone_size: many
v_call: TRBV28
d_call: .

cdr3_nt: TGTGCCAGCAGTTGGGGAAGGAGCTATGGCTACACCTTC
cdr3_aa: CASSWGRSYGYTF
cdr3_length: 13
j_call: TRBJ1-2
clone_size: .
v_call: TRBV12-3/TRBV12-4
d_call: .

cdr3_nt: TGTGCCAGCAGCCCGGACTCCCGTGTGACTGAAGCTTTCTTT
cdr3_aa: CASSPDSRVTEAFF
cdr3_length: 14
j_call: TRBJ1-1
clone_size: many
v_call: TRBV12-3/TRBV12-4
d_call: .

cdr3_nt: TGCGCCAGCAGTCCAGGGGGACAGATGAACACCGGGGAGCTGTTTTTT
cdr3_aa: CASSPGGQMNTGELFF
cdr3_length: 16
j_call: TRBJ2-2
clone_size: .
v_call: TRBV4-1
d_call: TRBD1

cdr3_nt: TGTGCCACCAGTGCAGGGGACCGCCCCATGGAGACCCAGTACTTC
cdr3_aa: CATSAGDRPMETQYF
cdr3_length: 15
j_call: TRBJ2-5
clone_size: many
v_call: TRBV24-1
d_call: .

cdr3_nt: TGCGCCAGCAGCCAAGATAAGTGGGCCTATGGCTACACCTTC
cdr3_aa: CASSQDKWAYGYTF
cdr3_length: 14
j_call: TRBJ1-2
clone_size: .
v_call: TRBV4-1
d_call: .

cdr3_nt: TGTGCCAGCTCACCGTCACAGACGAACACCGGGGAGCTGTTTTTT
cdr3_aa: CASSPSQTNTGELFF
cdr3_length: 15
j_call: TRBJ2-2
clone_size: few
v_call: TRBV18
d_call: .

cdr3_nt: TGCGCCAGCAGCTTGGGAGGGGCGGTTACTAATGAGCAGTTCTTC
cdr3_aa: CASSLGGAVTNEQFF
cdr3_length: 15
j_call: TRBJ2-1
clone_size: many
v_call: TRBV5-1
d_call: .

cdr3_nt: TGTGCCAGCAGCTTTCTATCGGATGAGCAGTTCTTC
cdr3_aa: CASSFLSDEQFF
cdr3_length: 12
j_call: TRBJ2-1
clone_size: many
v_call: TRBV7-9
d_call: .